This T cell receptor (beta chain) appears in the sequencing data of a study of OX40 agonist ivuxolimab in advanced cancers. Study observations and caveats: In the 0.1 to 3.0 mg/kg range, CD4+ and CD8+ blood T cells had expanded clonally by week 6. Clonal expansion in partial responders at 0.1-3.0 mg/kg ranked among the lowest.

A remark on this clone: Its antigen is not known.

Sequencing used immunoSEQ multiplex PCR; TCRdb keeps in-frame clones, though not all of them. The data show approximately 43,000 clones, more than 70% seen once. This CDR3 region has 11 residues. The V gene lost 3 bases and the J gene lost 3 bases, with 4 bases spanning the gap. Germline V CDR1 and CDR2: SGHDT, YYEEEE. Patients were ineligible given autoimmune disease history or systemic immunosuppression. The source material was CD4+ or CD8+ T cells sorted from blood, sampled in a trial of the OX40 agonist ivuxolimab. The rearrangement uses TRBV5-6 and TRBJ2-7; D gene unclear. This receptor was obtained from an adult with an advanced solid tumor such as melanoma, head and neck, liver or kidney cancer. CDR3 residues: CASSSHYEQYF. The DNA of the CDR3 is TGTGCCAGCAGCTCGCACTACGAGCAGTACTTC.